This T cell receptor beta chain was observed in a study of blood T cells in healthy people across ages. Primed by a sample-barcoded 5' primer and a J-beta primer mix, a second PCR proceeded for roughly 7 to 12 cycles. TCRdb redid the calling of the 5' RACE reads with MiXCR, one entry per CDR3 protein. The sample records roughly 1.7 million distinct CDR3 sequences, about 31% being singletons. The CDR3 length is 16 residues. Losses at the gene ends were 3 bases for V and 4 bases for J; bases not matched to a gene: 6. Looked up from germline, CDR1 is MGHRA and CDR2 is YSYEKL. Sequencing was performed on blood. The source is a young woman in good health. The V and J genes are TRBV4-1 and TRBJ1-2, with 12 bases matching TRBD1. Here the CDR3 reads CASSHNAGQGAYGYTF. In DNA form, the CDR3 reads TGCGCCAGCAGCCACAACGCGGGACAGGGGGCCTATGGCTACACCTTC.